Listed below are T cell receptor beta chains from one sample, sequenced in a study of T-cell memory formation after mild COVID-19. TCRdb reprocessed the 5' RACE reads with MiXCR, giving one entry per CDR3 protein. The sample includes roughly 400,000 distinct CDR3 sequences, about 16% of them seen just once. The sample taken for sequencing was PBMCs or a T cell subset sorted from them (not recorded which). The receptor set was obtained from a man between 18 and 35 years old who had mild COVID-19 (a few samples of this study predate the infection). Cell type and time point are not known. CDR3s leave out the opening cysteine and the closing phenylalanine or tryptophan. The order of the fields is J gene, V gene, CDR3 protein.

>TRBJ2-5|TRBV7-9
ASRGRSDLETQY
>TRBJ1-6|TRBV14
ASSQGNSPLH
>TRBJ2-5|TRBV12-3/TRBV12-4
ASSLTAQPETQY
>TRBJ1-2|TRBV6-2/TRBV6-3
ASRRPDRNYGYT
>TRBJ1-1|TRBV27
ASISGGGYTEAF
>TRBJ2-5|TRBV7-2
ASSSPGGGVGAQY
>TRBJ1-5|TRBV7-2
ASSYRQGGRASQPQH
>TRBJ2-2|TRBV9
ASSVLGNTGELF
>TRBJ1-6|TRBV10-3
AISGGQYNSPLH
>TRBJ1-5|TRBV19
ASKTVDQPQH
>TRBJ2-4|TRBV20-1
SARRASYFEDIQY
>TRBJ1-6|TRBV7-9
ASSLEHRALSLH
>TRBJ1-4|TRBV20-1
SALLGGLTNEKLF
>TRBJ1-6|TRBV7-2
ASSFGRAGSPLH
>TRBJ1-1|TRBV20-1
SARVRDRLYTEAF
>TRBJ1-3|TRBV12-3/TRBV12-4
ASSQGNTIY
>TRBJ2-3|TRBV21-1
ASSPPGPKITDTQY
>TRBJ1-2|TRBV30
AWNPGTGHGYT
>TRBJ2-3|TRBV4-3
ASSRQARGGATDTQY
>TRBJ2-4|TRBV7-3
ASSLGGRGNIQY
>TRBJ2-6|TRBV7-2
ASSLGVLGAGANVLT
>TRBJ2-3|TRBV6-1
ASSRTRGGMDTQY
>TRBJ2-7|TRBV27
ASPLTGNYEQY
>TRBJ1-5|TRBV20-1
SARELGQGIYSNQPQH
>TRBJ2-3|TRBV5-5
ASSLPDPGTDTQY
>TRBJ2-3|TRBV5-1
ASRSDRAGNVADTQY
>TRBJ1-4|TRBV5-4
ASSSQGWSEKLF
>TRBJ1-1|TRBV6-1
ASSELDRGATEAF
>TRBJ2-3|TRBV7-2
ASSLMRGSTDTQY
>TRBJ1-1|TRBV11-2
ASSLRLSSLAF
>TRBJ2-7|TRBV5-4
ASSPVGTDEQY
>TRBJ1-1|TRBV2
ASSEARGLNTEAF
>TRBJ2-3|TRBV5-1
ASSLARTGIGDTQY
>TRBJ1-6|TRBV9
ASSARPGRPNSPLH
>TRBJ2-5|TRBV7-9
ASSQSPRVGETQY
>TRBJ2-3|TRBV7-7
ASSLGGGPTDTQY
>TRBJ2-3|TRBV11-2
ASSLVRALGDTQY
>TRBJ2-2|TRBV5-6
ASSLEGAVTGELF
>TRBJ2-7|TRBV6-5
ASRGPGSYEQY
>TRBJ2-3|TRBV5-1
ASSLGGLAAITDTQY
>TRBJ1-1|TRBV23-1
ASSHHRENTEAF
>TRBJ2-1|TRBV14
ASSPFGFSSYNEQF
>TRBJ1-1|TRBV5-6
ASSFPGQEFMNTEAF
>TRBJ1-1|TRBV7-9
ASSSPAEGTEAF
>TRBJ2-1|TRBV20-1
SAGIDNEQF
>TRBJ1-5|TRBV4-3
ASSQGPGGTQH
>TRBJ2-2|TRBV7-6
ASSFRGEAGELF
>TRBJ1-3|TRBV5-8
ASGWGSGNTIY
>TRBJ1-5|TRBV27
ARTFERGSGGNSNQPQH
>TRBJ2-1|TRBV6-5
ASSHYRGYNEQF
>TRBJ1-1|TRBV28
ASSFWGSGGRGTEAF
>TRBJ2-3|TRBV3-1
ASSQGGLVPDTQY
>TRBJ2-3|TRBV27
ASRFGQGFSDTQY
>TRBJ2-1|TRBV5-1
ASSLAVAGGYEQF
>TRBJ1-1|TRBV6-2/TRBV6-3
ASSRMGAEAF
>TRBJ2-1|TRBV25-1
ASSDNEGQVNNEQF
>TRBJ1-2|TRBV24-1
ATSDFGQRTNYGYT